A single sample is the source of the 9 T cell receptor beta chains below, sequenced in a study of PD-1 blockade in classical Hodgkin lymphoma. Each patient relapsed following autologous stem cell transplantation, and prior brentuximab vedotin exposure differed. This table comes from immunoSEQ multiplex PCR, and its TCRdb copy is limited to in-frame clones, with some not included. The sample lists 45,000 to 60,000 clones; about 85% were seen once. Sequencing was performed on peripheral blood mononuclear cells (PBMCs), taken at baseline. The origin of the receptors is a human donor with classical Hodgkin lymphoma.

V gene TRBV6-5 combines with J gene TRBJ2-1; D is possibly TRBD2 (5 bases). Germline V gene sequence: CDR1 MNHEY, CDR2 SVGAGI. V was pared by 6 bases and J by 0 bases, with 12 bases between. The CDR3 covers 15 residues. CDR3 DNA: TGTGCCAGCAGCCCGGACTGGAGCTCCTACAATGAGCAGTTCTTC. This codes for CASSPDWSSYNEQFF.

The rearrangement uses TRBV4-3 and TRBJ2-3; TRBD1 or TRBD2 may be the D gene (6 bases each). The CDR3 sequence is 17 residues long. CDR1 and CDR2 from the germline V gene are LGHNA and YSLEER. The V and J ends lost 3 bases and 1 base respectively, with 17 bases between them. The CDR3 nucleotides are TGCGCCAGCAGCCAGGGGGCGGCGGGAATGGGCACAGATACGCAGTATTTT. This gives the protein CASSQGAAGMGTDTQYF.

The rearrangement joins TRBV10-3 to TRBJ1-5, with a tentative D call TRBD1 (6 bases). Germline CDR1 and CDR2: ENHRY and SYGVKD. This CDR3 has 15 amino acids. V shed 2 bases and J shed 2 bases, with 10 bases lying between them. The CDR3 nucleotides read TGTGCCATCAGTGAGCAGACAGGCGGCAATCAGCCCCAGCATTTT. Protein: CAISEQTGGNQPQHF.

Turning to this clone: This sample includes further DNA sequences coding for the same CDR3. The chain links TRBV4-3 to TRBJ2-7, with D perhaps TRBD2 (7 bases). V was pared by 0 bases and J by 2 bases, with 14 bases between. The CDR3 sequence is 16 residues long. Germline V gene sequence: CDR1 LGHNA, CDR2 YSLEER. The CDR3 reads CASSQDRRGGTYEQYF. CDR3 bases: TGCGCCAGCAGCCAAGATCGCAGGGGAGGGACCTACGAGCAGTACTTC.

This chain connects TRBV27 to TRBJ2-7; D unresolved. Germline values: CDR1 MNHEY, CDR2 SMNVEV (reference sequence). V lost 2 bases to trimming and J lost 1 base, with 9 bases between them. This CDR3 region has 14 residues. CDR3 sequence (DNA): TGTGCCAGCAGTTTAGAGGCAGGTTCCTACGAGCAGTACTTC. Encoded protein: CASSLEAGSYEQYF.

This clone was observed a handful of times. The gene calls are TRBV7-9 and TRBJ2-7; 10 bases fit TRBD1. V shed 1 base and J 3 bases; nucleotides not matched to a gene: 9. The CDR3 spans 17 residues. Germline loops: CDR1 SEHNR, CDR2 FQNEAQ (reference sequence). This chain's CDR3 is CASSLGSGTGVIYEQYV. In DNA, the CDR3 is TGTGCCAGCAGCTTAGGGTCCGGGACAGGGGTCATCTACGAGCAGTACGTC.

The chain combines TRBV5-1 with TRBJ2-1, with a weak D call TRBD2 (6 bases). CDR1 and CDR2 from the germline V gene are SGHRS and YFSETQ. CDR3 size: 15 residues. Trimming left V 5 bases short and J 3 bases short, with 15 bases between. CDR3 amino acids: CASSLAGGYYNEQFF. DNA of the CDR3: TGCGCCAGCAGTCTGGCCGGGGGTTACTACAATGAGCAGTTCTTC.

The table lists this clone with a few counts. V usage is TRBV25-1 and J usage is TRBJ2-1; the match to TRBD2 covers 10 bases. The CDR3 runs 15 residues. Per the germline V gene, CDR1 is MGHDK and CDR2 is SYGVNS. V lost 5 bases to trimming and J lost 5 bases; unmatched junction nucleotides: 6. The CDR3 is CASSTPGTSDNEQFF. The CDR3 region has the DNA TGTGCCAGCAGTACCCCCGGGACTAGCGACAATGAGCAGTTCTTC.

This chain uses TRBV18 with TRBJ2-1; D call uncertain. This CDR3 is 14 amino acids long. Looked up from germline, CDR1 is KGHSH and CDR2 is LQKENI. V was clipped by 5 bases and J by 2 bases, with 10 bases between them. For the CDR3, the DNA is TGTGCCAGCTCAATCGACCAAGCCTACAATGAGCAGTTCTTC. Encoded protein: CASSIDQAYNEQFF.